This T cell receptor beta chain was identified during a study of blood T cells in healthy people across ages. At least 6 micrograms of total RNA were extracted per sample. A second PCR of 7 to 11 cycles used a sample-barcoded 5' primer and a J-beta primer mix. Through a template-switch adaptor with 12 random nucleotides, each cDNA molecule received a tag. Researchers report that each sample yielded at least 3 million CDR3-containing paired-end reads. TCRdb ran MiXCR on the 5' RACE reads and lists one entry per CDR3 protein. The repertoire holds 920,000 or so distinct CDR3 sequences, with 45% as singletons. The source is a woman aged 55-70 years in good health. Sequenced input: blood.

The CDR3 is CASSQDRDLEEQYF. CDR3 sequence (DNA): TGCGCCAGCAGCCAAGATAGGGACCTGGAGGAGCAGTACTTC. The chain employs TRBV4-1 and TRBJ2-7; the D call may be TRBD1 or TRBD2 (5 bases each). This CDR3 comprises 14 residues. The V gene lost 0 bases and the J gene lost 7 bases, with 13 bases spanning the gap. CDR1 is MGHRA and CDR2 is YSYEKL in the germline V gene.